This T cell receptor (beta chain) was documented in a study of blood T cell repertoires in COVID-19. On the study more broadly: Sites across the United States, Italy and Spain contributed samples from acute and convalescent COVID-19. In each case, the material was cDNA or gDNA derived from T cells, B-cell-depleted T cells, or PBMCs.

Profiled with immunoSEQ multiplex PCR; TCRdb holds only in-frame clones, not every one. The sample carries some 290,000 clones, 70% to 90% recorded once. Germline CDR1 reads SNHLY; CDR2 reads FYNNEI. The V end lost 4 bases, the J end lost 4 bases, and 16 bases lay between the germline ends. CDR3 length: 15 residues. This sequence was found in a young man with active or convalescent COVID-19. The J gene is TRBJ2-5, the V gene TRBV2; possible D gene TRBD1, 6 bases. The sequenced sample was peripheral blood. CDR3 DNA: TGTGCCAGCAGTGGGGGGTCAGGGGTGATAGAGACCCAGTACTTC. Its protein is CASSGGSGVIETQYF.